Below, 30 T cell receptor beta chains from the same sample are listed, as sequenced in a study of blood T cell repertoires in COVID-19. This table comes from immunoSEQ multiplex PCR, and its TCRdb copy is limited to in-frame clones, with some not included. The table includes about 120,000 clones, approximately 84% detected once. Sequenced: peripheral blood. Receptors originate from a man in his sixties or seventies with active or convalescent COVID-19.

The genes are TRBV18 and TRBJ2-7; 9 bases are shared with TRBD1. CDR1 KGHSH and CDR2 LQKENI come from the germline V gene. The CDR3 covers 15 residues. V lost 3 bases to trimming and J lost 3 bases; unmatched junction nucleotides: 6. This chain's CDR3 is CASSPGGQGFYEQYF. The CDR3 DNA sequence: TGTGCCAGCTCACCGGGGGGACAGGGCTTCTACGAGCAGTACTTC.

The CDR3 protein is CASSLGGQGSQPQHF. For the CDR3, the DNA is TGTGCCAGCAGCTTAGGGGGGCAGGGGAGTCAGCCCCAGCATTTT. This chain joins TRBV7-6 and TRBJ1-5; TRBD1 is a possible D gene (6 bases). The germline V and J ends were trimmed by 1 base and 6 bases, with 13 bases remaining between them. Germline-derived CDR1 and CDR2 are SGHVS and FNYEAQ. This CDR3 is built from 15 residues.

The chain links TRBV9 to TRBJ2-1, with 7 bases that match TRBD2. The CDR3 has 15 amino acids. V lost 4 bases and J lost 0; bases outside the gene matches: 4. Looked up from germline, CDR1 is SGDLS and CDR2 is YYNGEE. CDR3 sequence: CASSSASGSYNEQFF. CDR3 DNA sequence: TGTGCCAGCAGCTCCGCTAGCGGCTCCTACAATGAGCAGTTCTTC.

The gene calls are TRBV6-2 or TRBV6-3 and TRBJ2-7; D is unresolved. The V end lost 4 bases, the J end lost 2 bases, and 9 bases lay between the germline ends. CDR1 MNHEY and CDR2 SVGEGT come from the germline V gene. The CDR3 has 13 residues. CDR3 amino acids: CASSSVPTYEQYF. For the CDR3, the DNA is TGTGCCAGCAGTTCGGTCCCTACCTACGAGCAGTACTTC.

CDR3 nucleotide sequence: TGTGCCAGCAGCTCCCAGGGGTTCGGGCAAGAGACCCAGTACTTC. This encodes CASSSQGFGQETQYF. The chain recombines TRBV11-3 with TRBJ2-5, with D possibly being TRBD1 (6 bases). CDR1 and CDR2 from the germline V gene are SGHNT and YENEEA. The CDR3 contains 15 residues. Trimming removed 4 bases from V and 2 bases from J, with 14 bases in between. Based on the CDR3 plus reference TRBV11-3 and TRBJ2-5, the full variable domain is EAGVVQSPRYKIIEKKQPVAFWCNPISGHNTLYWYLQNLGQGPELLIRYENEEAVDDSQLPKDRFSAERLKGVDSTLKIQPAELGDSAVYLCASSSQGFGQETQYFGPGTRLLVL.

CDR3 sequence: CASSTCPQYEQYF. The CDR3 nucleotides read TGTGCCAGCAGCACGTGCCCCCAGTACGAGCAGTACTTC. The chain has TRBV21-1 and TRBJ2-7; the table's D call, TRBD1, has no DNA check behind it. TRBV21-1 is reported as a pseudogene. The CDR3 contains 13 residues.

The chain is built from TRBV5-1 and TRBJ2-1; 10 bases match TRBD1. From germline, CDR1 is SGHRS and CDR2 YFSETQ. V shed 3 bases and J 7 bases; nucleotides not matched to a gene: 7. The CDR3 is 15 residues long. For the CDR3, the DNA is TGCGCCAGCAGCTCCGGGACAGGGGCTCTAAATGAGCAGTTCTTC. Amino acid sequence: CASSSGTGALNEQFF.

The genes are TRBV6-4 and TRBJ1-3; D call uncertain. Germline V lookup: CDR1 MRHNA, CDR2 SNTAGT. The CDR3 is 14 amino acids. V was clipped by 7 bases and J by 2 bases, with 12 bases between them. CDR3: CASIYLIAGNTIYF. CDR3 bases: TGTGCCAGCATCTACCTTATAGCTGGAAACACCATATATTTT.

The chain couples TRBV7-9 to TRBJ2-7; 14 positions agree with TRBD2. CDR3 length: 16 residues. The junction had 7 bases not matched to a gene; V was cut back by 4 bases and J by 5 bases. Germline V gene sequence: CDR1 SEHNR, CDR2 FQNEAQ (reference sequence). CDR3 sequence (DNA): TGTGCCAGCAGCTCCCAGGGACTAGCGGGAGTCCACGAGCAGTACTTC. It specifies CASSSQGLAGVHEQYF.

This chain joins TRBV5-1 and TRBJ1-3, with 7 bases that match TRBD1. Germline assignment: CDR1 SGHRS and CDR2 YFSETQ. J was trimmed by 2 bases and V by 4 bases; bases with no gene match: 3. The CDR3 length is 14 residues. For the CDR3, the DNA is TGCGCCAGCAGCCCGGGGACAGCTGGAAACACCATATATTTT. This codes for CASSPGTAGNTIYF.

This clone showed up many times. V gene TRBV4-2 combines with J gene TRBJ1-6; tentative D call: TRBD1 (5 bases). The germline V gene encodes CDR1 LGHNA and CDR2 YNFKEQ. The CDR3 is 16 amino acids. The V end was cut by 2 bases, the J end by 0 bases, with 8 bases between. CDR3 DNA sequence: TGTGCCAGCAGCCAATCCCAGGGCTCCTATAATTCACCCCTCCACTTT. Translation: CASSQSQGSYNSPLHF.

This clone was detected only a few times. V and J are TRBV2 and TRBJ1-2, with a tentative D call TRBD1 (6 bases). The CDR3 sequence is 15 residues long. Germline V CDR1 and CDR2: SNHLY, FYNNEI. V lost 0 bases and J 5 bases, leaving 13 bases between the germline ends. As DNA, the CDR3 is TGTGCCAGCAGTGAAGCGGCGGGGGGCGCTTATGGCTACACCTTC. Protein product: CASSEAAGGAYGYTF. Supplemented by reference TRBV2 and TRBJ1-2, the full variable domain reads EPEVTQTPSHQVTQMGQEVILRCVPISNHLYFYWYRQILGQKVEFLVSFYNNEISEKSEIFDDQFSVERPDGSNFTLKIRSTKLEDSAMYFCASSEAAGGAYGYTFGSGTRLTVV.

This chain links TRBV28 with TRBJ2-5; 7 bases fit TRBD1. The CDR3 runs 15 residues. Germline V gene data show CDR1 as MDHEN and CDR2 as SYDVKM. Trimming took 5 bases from V and 2 from J; bases not matched to a gene: 8. The DNA for the CDR3 is TGTGCCAGCAGTGAGGACAGGCTCCGGCAAGAGACCCAGTACTTC. Its translation: CASSEDRLRQETQYF.

This clone came up once. V and J are TRBV5-1 and TRBJ1-4; weak D call: TRBD1 (5 bases). The CDR3 totals 15 residues. V was shortened by 4 bases and J by 2 bases, with 12 bases between the two germline ends. Germline loops: CDR1 SGHRS, CDR2 YFSETQ. CDR3 in DNA: TGCGCCAGCAGCCCGACGGGGACTACTAATGAAAAACTGTTTTTT. Residues: CASSPTGTTNEKLFF. Filled out from reference TRBV5-1 and TRBJ1-4, the complete variable domain reads KAGVTQTPRYLIKTRGQQVTLSCSPISGHRSVSWYQQTPGQGLQFLFEYFSETQRNKGNFPGRFSGRQFSNSRSEMNVSTLELGDSALYLCASSPTGTTNEKLFFGSGTQLSVL.

V gene TRBV3-1 (or the pseudogene TRBV3-2) combines with J gene TRBJ2-5, with 8 bases aligning to TRBD2. V lost 4 bases to trimming and J lost 4 bases; unmatched junction nucleotides: 5. The CDR3 extends over 14 amino acids. From germline, CDR1 is LGHDT and CDR2 YNNKEL (reference sequence). The CDR3 nucleotides read TGTGCCAGCAGCCTTCGGGGGGGCGGAGAGACCCAGTACTTC. Protein: CASSLRGGGETQYF.

This clone came up once. The J gene is TRBJ2-1, the V gene TRBV6-5, with D uncertain. The CDR3 extends over 12 amino acids. Per germline, CDR1 MNHEY and CDR2 SVGAGI. V lost 5 bases, J lost 4 bases, and 6 bases lay in between. The chain's CDR3 is CASSTEYNEQFF. CDR3 DNA sequence: TGTGCCAGCAGTACCGAGTACAATGAGCAGTTCTTC.

The chain has TRBV11-2 and TRBJ2-7; 10 bases align to TRBD1. The CDR3 has 13 amino acids. From germline, CDR1 is SGHAT and CDR2 FQNNGV. Unmatched junction bases numbered 3, after V lost 1 base and J lost 9 bases. The CDR3, as DNA: TGTGCCAGCAGCTTAGGGGGACAGGGGTCGCAGTACTTC. Its translation is CASSLGGQGSQYF.

In nucleotides, the CDR3 is TGTGCTAGTGGTACAGGGGGCCGTGAAAAACTGTTTTTT. Encoded protein: CASGTGGREKLFF. The chain carries TRBV12-5 and TRBJ1-4; 9 nucleotides match TRBD1. Germline V gene lookup returns CDR1 LGHNT and CDR2 FRNRAP. This CDR3 is built from 13 residues. V shed 5 bases and J 7 bases; nucleotides not matched to a gene: 2.

The count of this clone is one. The chain links TRBV5-6 to TRBJ1-2; TRBD1 might be the D (6 bases). V gave up 0 bases and J gave up 9 bases, with 12 bases separating them. Looked up from germline, CDR1 is SGHDT and CDR2 is YYEEEE. The CDR3 sequence is 13 residues long. The CDR3 loop reads CASSLVQGGSYTF. The CDR3 coding sequence is TGTGCCAGCAGCTTGGTACAGGGTGGAAGCTACACCTTC.

The chain employs TRBV13 and TRBJ2-1; 14 bases match TRBD2. Per germline, CDR1 PRHDT and CDR2 FYEKMQ (reference sequence). J lost 4 bases, V lost 5 bases, and 4 bases had no gene match. This CDR3 is 16 amino acids long. The CDR3 here is CASSQGTSGRYNEQFF. The CDR3 DNA sequence: TGTGCCAGCAGCCAGGGGACTAGCGGGAGATACAATGAGCAGTTCTTC.

The chain combines TRBV7-8 with TRBJ2-1, with 11 positions matching TRBD2. CDR3 length: 13 residues. Per the germline V gene, CDR1 is SGHVS and CDR2 is FQNEAQ. J gave up 11 bases and V 4 bases, and 4 bases lay outside the gene matches. CDR3 nucleotides: TGTGCCAGCAGCTGGGGACTAGCGGAGAAGCAGTTCTTC. The encoded protein is CASSWGLAEKQFF.

This clone was picked up one time. The chain has TRBV6-5 and TRBJ2-7, with D maybe TRBD2 (6 bases). Germline V CDR1 and CDR2: MNHEY, SVGAGI. With 6 bases removed from V and 7 bases from J, the gap between germline ends came to 19 bases. This CDR3 has 14 residues. CDR3 amino acids: CASRLANHLGEQYF. As DNA, the CDR3 is TGTGCCAGCAGACTAGCTAATCACCTAGGAGAGCAGTACTTC.

The J gene is TRBJ1-4, the V gene TRBV3-1 (or the pseudogene TRBV3-2); 8 positions agree with TRBD1. The length of the CDR3 is 13 residues. Trimming at V came to 4 bases and at J to 8 bases, leaving 3 bases not matched to a gene. In germline, CDR1 is LGHDT, CDR2 YNNKEL (reference sequence). The CDR3 protein is CASSRQGAEKLFF. CDR3 sequence (DNA): TGTGCCAGCAGCCGGCAGGGGGCGGAAAAACTGTTTTTT.

This chain links TRBV7-9 with TRBJ1-3; no clear D gene. The CDR3 runs to 11 residues. Trimming removed 6 bases from V and 16 bases from J, with 16 bases in between. CDR1 is SEHNR, CDR2 FQNEAQ, per germline (reference sequence). In DNA form, the CDR3 reads TGTGCCAGCAGTCCGAAACGCAGGAACTATTTT. The encoded protein is CASSPKRRNYF. The whole variable domain, filled in from reference TRBV7-9 and TRBJ1-3, reads DTGVSQNPRHKITKRGQNVTFRCDPISEHNRLYWYRQTLGQGPEFLTYFQNEAQLEKSRLLSDRFSAERPKGSFSTLEIQRTEQGDSAMYLCASSPKRRNYFGEGSWLTVV.

The chain joins TRBV18 to TRBJ2-2, with 11 bases aligning to TRBD2. V lost 2 bases, J lost 3 bases, and 2 bases stayed unmatched. The CDR3 has 16 amino acids. CDR1 and CDR2 from the germline V gene are KGHSH and LQKENI. The CDR3 loop is CASSPGTSGYTGELFF. CDR3 sequence (DNA): TGTGCCAGCTCACCAGGGACTAGCGGCTACACCGGGGAGCTGTTTTTT.

This chain connects TRBV12-5 to TRBJ2-1; 8 nucleotides match TRBD2. J lost 0 bases, V lost 4 bases, and 2 bases had no gene match. This CDR3 is 15 amino acids long. CDR1 is LGHNT, CDR2 FRNRAP, per germline. CDR3 DNA: TGTGCTAGTGGTTGGGGACTAGTCTCCTACAATGAGCAGTTCTTC. Its protein is CASGWGLVSYNEQFF.

The chain employs TRBV11-2 and TRBJ1-5; D is perhaps TRBD1 (6 bases). Germline V lookup: CDR1 SGHAT, CDR2 FQNNGV. CDR3 size: 18 residues. Trimming removed 1 base from V and 7 bases from J, with 23 bases in between. The CDR3 sequence is CASSLVGSYAGAKQPQHF. The CDR3 coding sequence is TGTGCCAGCAGCTTAGTCGGCTCCTACGCGGGGGCGAAGCAGCCCCAGCATTTT. Full variable domain (outside the CDR3, taken from reference TRBV11-2 and TRBJ1-5): EAGVAQSPRYKIIEKRQSVAFWCNPISGHATLYWYQQILGQGPKLLIQFQNNGVVDDSQLPKDRFSAERLKGVDSTLKIQPAKLEDSAVYLCASSLVGSYAGAKQPQHFGDGTRLSIL.

Concerning this clone itself: The sample has other DNA sequences that encode this CDR3 too. The rearrangement links TRBV5-1 to TRBJ2-7; D is perhaps TRBD1 (6 bases). The CDR3 sequence is 14 residues long. Germline V gene sequence: CDR1 SGHRS, CDR2 YFSETQ. The V end lost 0 bases, the J end lost 1 base, and 8 bases lay between the germline ends. The CDR3 nucleotides are TGCGCCAGCAGCTTGGTAGGGGGATCCTACGAGCAGTACTTC. Protein: CASSLVGGSYEQYF.

The rearrangement uses TRBV2 and TRBJ1-1; 9 bases line up with TRBD1. The germline V gene has CDR1 SNHLY and CDR2 FYNNEI. The CDR3 contains 14 residues. Trimming removed 4 bases from V and 5 bases from J; junction bases left unmatched: 5. Here the CDR3 reads CASSADRGKTEAFF. For the CDR3, the DNA is TGTGCCAGCAGTGCCGACAGGGGGAAGACTGAAGCTTTCTTT.

Concerning this clone itself: Different DNA sequences within this sample yield the same CDR3. The chain couples TRBV30 to TRBJ1-1, with TRBD1 matching 8 bases. The CDR3 is made up of 13 amino acids. Trimming removed 5 bases from V and 0 bases from J; junction bases left unmatched: 2. Germline-derived CDR1 and CDR2 are GTSNPN and SVGIG (reference sequence). The CDR3 nucleotides read TGTGCCTGGGGGACAGGCTTGAACACTGAAGCTTTCTTT. Translation gives CAWGTGLNTEAFF.